This TCR beta chain emerged from a study of control samples from healthy donors and cancer patients. The assay was immunoSEQ multiplex PCR, and TCRdb's table has in-frame clones only and misses some. The sample comprises 110,000 or so clones, approximately 83% of which are singletons, and about 12% rests with the top ten. The CDR3 has 14 residues. Germline assignment: CDR1 MNHEY and CDR2 SMNVEV (reference sequence). Trimming removed 6 bases from V and 4 bases from J, with 10 bases in between. This chain links TRBV27 with TRBJ1-6; D not resolved. Specimen: blood. This receptor was obtained from a woman in her 50s in good health. CDR3 residues: CASRRDGYNSPLHF. As DNA, the CDR3 is TGTGCCAGCAGACGGGATGGATATAATTCACCCCTCCACTTT.